The 3 T cell receptor beta chains below all came from one sample that was sequenced in a study of T cells in Graves' hyperthyroidism and ophthalmopathy. The source material, RNA transcripts, was used to amplify TCR beta CDR3 regions. In the first-round RT-PCR of the TCR CDR3, the HTBI primer set was used. TCRdb reprocessed the multiplex PCR reads via MiXCR and lists one record per CDR3 protein. The sample lists about 640,000 distinct CDR3 sequences; about 20% were seen once. Sequencing was done on a sample of blood. The source is a man younger than 40 with Graves' ophthalmopathy.

Details on this clonotype: The germline gene is not matched at one end of the junction; a read error may be the cause. This chain links TRBV7-7 with TRBJ2-1; 7 bases match TRBD2. CDR1 is SSHAT and CDR2 is FNYEAQ in the germline V gene (reference sequence). This CDR3 spans 16 amino acids. The CDR3 sequence: CASSQTSALSYNEQFF. The CDR3 region has the DNA TGTGCTAGCAGTCAAACTAGCGCACTCTCCTACAATGAGCAGTTCTTC.

This clonotype was observed a handful of times. V gene TRBV3-1 combines with J gene TRBJ2-1, with 8 bases that match TRBD2. There are 17 residues in the CDR3. J was trimmed by 7 bases and V by 3 bases; bases with no gene match: 14. Germline V gene lookup returns CDR1 LGHDT and CDR2 YNNKEL (reference sequence). CDR3 loop: CASSHLYSGNKENEQFF. The CDR3 nucleotides read TGTGCCAGCAGCCATCTATATAGCGGGAATAAAGAGAATGAGCAGTTCTTC.

Turning to this clonotype: At one end the junction does not follow the germline gene, possibly because of a read error. V gene TRBV7-7 combines with J gene TRBJ2-1, with 8 positions matching TRBD1. The CDR3 contains 15 residues. The germline V gene encodes CDR1 SSHAT and CDR2 FNYEAQ (reference sequence). The CDR3 loop reads CASSLGQGVNNEQFF. The CDR3 DNA sequence: TGTGCTAGCAGCTTAGGACAGGGTGTGAACAATGAGCAGTTCTTC.